These 29 T cell receptor beta chains originate from one sample sequenced in a study of T cells of healthy individuals. TCRdb passed the 5' RACE reads through MiXCR, listing each CDR3 protein once. The sample contains about 96,000 distinct CDR3 sequences, roughly 15% of which appear only once. The receptors derive from a human donor in good health.

This clonotype was counted ten times or more. J is TRBJ2-4 and V is TRBV11-2; 9 positions agree with TRBD2. The ends lost 4 bases at V and 0 bases at J; junction bases unmatched: 1. The CDR3 spans 15 residues. CDR1 is SGHAT, CDR2 FQNNGV, per germline. CDR3 in amino acids: CASSSAGGAKNIQYF. Here the CDR3 DNA reads TGTGCCAGCAGCTCAGCGGGGGGAGCCAAAAACATTCAGTACTTC.

The chain is built from TRBV12-3 or TRBV12-4 and TRBJ2-1, with 7 nucleotides matching TRBD2. This CDR3 region has 19 residues. V was pared by 5 bases and J by 3 bases, with 19 bases of the junction left unmatched. The DNA for the CDR3 is TGTGCCAGCAGTGCTAGGAATCCCACGGCGGGAGTTCTCTACAATGAGCAGTTCTTC. It is translated as CASSARNPTAGVLYNEQFF.

V is TRBV12-3 or TRBV12-4 and J is TRBJ1-5; TRBD1 aligns across 8 bases. The CDR3 runs to 14 residues. Trimming removed 5 bases from V and 9 bases from J; junction bases left unmatched: 9. The chain's CDR3 is CASSPGQESPPQHF. The CDR3 nucleotides read TGTGCCAGCAGTCCGGGACAGGAATCTCCGCCCCAGCATTTT.

The rearrangement uses TRBV4-1 and TRBJ2-1; no firm D call. The CDR3 runs 12 residues. V lost 0 bases, J lost 9 bases, and 6 bases lay in between. Germline CDR1 is MGHRA and CDR2 is YSYEKL. CDR3 in amino acids: CASSQDLTEQFF. The CDR3 DNA reads TGCGCCAGCAGCCAAGATCTGACTGAGCAGTTCTTC.

This clonotype was observed at least ten times. This rearrangement joins TRBV6-1 to TRBJ1-2; D is undetermined. Trimming pared 2 bases from V and 2 bases from J, leaving 12 bases between. This CDR3 contains 15 residues. Per the germline V gene, CDR1 is MNHNS and CDR2 is SASEGT. CDR3 sequence reads: CASSEFVGVNYGYTF. In nucleotides, the CDR3 is TGTGCCAGCAGTGAATTCGTTGGGGTGAACTATGGCTACACCTTC.

J is TRBJ2-1 and V is TRBV7-3; D remains ambiguous. Germline V gene data show CDR1 as SGHTA and CDR2 as FQGTGA. Trimming removed 1 base at V and 2 bases at J, with 12 bases between. The length of the CDR3 is 16 residues. CDR3 loop: CASSLIGRNTYNEQFF. CDR3 sequence (DNA): TGTGCCAGCAGCTTAATTGGCAGGAATACCTACAATGAGCAGTTCTTC.

V and J are TRBV4-1 and TRBJ2-1, with TRBD2 matching over 11 bases. The CDR3 runs 17 residues. Per the germline V gene, CDR1 is MGHRA and CDR2 is YSYEKL. Trimming cost V 1 base and J 2 bases; bases outside gene matches: 4. The CDR3 DNA sequence: TGCGCCAGCAGCCAAGGTACGGGACTAGCGGCCTACAATGAGCAGTTCTTC. It specifies CASSQGTGLAAYNEQFF.

This clonotype was detected a few times. The chain joins TRBV6-2 or TRBV6-3 to TRBJ1-1; D is ambiguous. The ends were cut back, 6 bases at V and 1 base at J, with 9 bases in the middle. Per the germline V gene, CDR1 is MNHEY and CDR2 is SVGEGT. The CDR3 covers 13 residues. The CDR3 DNA reads as TGTGCCAGCAGCTCAGACACGAACACTGAAGCTTTCTTT. It encodes CASSSDTNTEAFF.

CDR3 in DNA: TGTGCCAGCAGCAAAGGACCGGGACAGGGATTGGCCGAGCAGTACTTC. Amino acids: CASSKGPGQGLAEQYF. The V gene is TRBV21-1, the J gene TRBJ2-7; TRBD1, the table's D call, lacks a check against the DNA. TRBV21-1 is described as a pseudogene. This CDR3 has 16 residues.

The chain employs TRBV6-6 and TRBJ1-3; D not certain. Germline V gene lookup returns CDR1 MNHNY and CDR2 SVGAGI (reference sequence). The CDR3 spans 13 residues. V was trimmed by 0 bases and J by 8 bases, leaving 8 bases between them. The CDR3 sequence: CASSYSVYDTIYF. CDR3 DNA: TGTGCCAGCAGTTACTCGGTATACGACACCATATATTTT.

The gene calls are TRBV7-6 and TRBJ2-7; D is unresolved. The V gene's germline CDR1 is SGHVS and CDR2 FNYEAQ. Deletions cut 0 bases from V and 6 bases from J, with 18 bases between. The CDR3 runs 16 residues. The CDR3 nucleotides are TGTGCCAGCAGCTTAGCCTTTCGGGCTGCAGGCGGCGAGCAGTACTTC. Translating it yields CASSLAFRAAGGEQYF.

This clonotype has ten or more counts. The chain links TRBV6-1 to TRBJ1-3; the match to TRBD1 covers 9 bases. Germline-derived CDR1 and CDR2 are MNHNS and SASEGT. Trimming removed 4 bases from V and 3 bases from J; junction bases left unmatched: 4. The CDR3 has 15 residues. CDR3 DNA sequence: TGTGCCAGCAGTGGAGGGACAGGGAATGGAAACACCATATATTTT. Its protein is CASSGGTGNGNTIYF.

The chain carries TRBV14 and TRBJ2-2; the D gene is possibly TRBD2 (6 bases). V lost 3 bases and J 1 base, leaving 9 bases between the germline ends. Germline V CDR1 and CDR2: SGHDN, FVKESK. This CDR3 contains 15 residues. CDR3 nucleotides: TGTGCCAGCAGCCATTCTAGCGAGAACACCGGGGAGCTGTTTTTT. This sequence encodes CASSHSSENTGELFF.

This rearrangement joins TRBV7-2 to TRBJ2-3; D not resolved. The DNA end is more similar to TRBJ1-5, so the J call may be wrong. Looked up from germline, CDR1 is SGHTA and CDR2 is FQGNSA. The CDR3 is 12 residues long. The CDR3 here is CASSSYTDTQHF. The CDR3 coding sequence is TGTGCCAGCAGCTCCTACACAGATACGCAGCATTTT.

This clonotype came up many times. The chain employs TRBV28 and TRBJ2-3, with 9 bases matching TRBD1. V lost 6 bases, J lost 1 base, and 8 bases stayed unmatched. Germline CDR1 is MDHEN and CDR2 is SYDVKM. This CDR3 has 16 amino acids. The CDR3 is CASSSGTGMGTDTQYF. For the CDR3, the DNA is TGTGCCAGCAGCTCCGGGACAGGGATGGGCACAGATACGCAGTATTTT.

This sequence joins TRBV6-2 or TRBV6-3 and TRBJ2-1, with D uncertain. This CDR3 is built from 15 residues. Trimming took 5 bases from V and 0 from J, leaving 11 bases between them. Per germline, CDR1 MNHEY and CDR2 SVGEGT. The CDR3 loop reads CASSNRVSSYNEQFF. The CDR3 coding sequence is TGTGCCAGCAGTAACCGAGTGAGCTCCTACAATGAGCAGTTCTTC.

This clonotype was found many times. The chain has TRBV20-1 and TRBJ2-5; possibly TRBD2 for D (5 bases). The V gene lost 5 bases and the J gene lost 3 bases, with 13 bases spanning the gap. The CDR3 runs to 13 residues. Germline CDR1 is DFQATT and CDR2 is SNEGSKA (reference sequence). The CDR3 loop is CSAYVWRKETQYF. DNA for the CDR3: TGCAGTGCTTATGTCTGGAGGAAAGAGACCCAGTACTTC.

This clonotype was counted only a few times. The chain couples TRBV10-3 to TRBJ2-3; D unclear. The V gene's germline CDR1 is ENHRY and CDR2 SYGVKD. This CDR3 contains 13 residues. Trimming stripped 5 bases from V and 6 bases from J, with 12 bases between. The CDR3 DNA follows: TGTGCCATCAGTCCCGAACCATCGGATACGCAGTATTTT. Its translation is CAISPEPSDTQYF.

This clonotype was recorded once. The CDR3 region is CASSQEVTAYNEQFF. The DNA of the CDR3 is TGCGCCAGCAGCCAAGAGGTCACAGCCTACAATGAGCAGTTCTTC. The chain couples TRBV4-3 to TRBJ2-1; D unclear. The germline V and J ends were trimmed by 0 bases and 2 bases, with 8 bases remaining between them. Germline assignment: CDR1 LGHNA and CDR2 YSLEER. The CDR3 loop spans 15 amino acids.

The chain couples TRBV7-2 to TRBJ2-3, with unresolved D. Germline loops: CDR1 SGHTA, CDR2 FQGNSA. The length of the CDR3 is 12 residues. V lost 4 bases to trimming and J lost 7 bases, with 9 bases between them. The CDR3 DNA follows: TGTGCCAGCAGCTCCGAGGCGTATACGCAGTATTTT. Protein: CASSSEAYTQYF.

J is TRBJ2-1 and V is TRBV11-2; D uncertain. Deletions cut 5 bases from V and 0 bases from J, with 2 bases between. This CDR3 is 12 amino acids long. Germline loops: CDR1 SGHAT, CDR2 FQNNGV. The CDR3 sequence is CASSHSYNEQFF. CDR3 DNA: TGTGCCAGCAGCCACTCCTACAATGAGCAGTTCTTC. The full variable domain, completed using reference TRBV11-2 and TRBJ2-1, is EAGVAQSPRYKIIEKRQSVAFWCNPISGHATLYWYQQILGQGPKLLIQFQNNGVVDDSQLPKDRFSAERLKGVDSTLKIQPAKLEDSAVYLCASSHSYNEQFFGPGTRLTVL.

This clonotype was counted ten times or more. The J gene is TRBJ2-3, the V gene TRBV7-8; TRBD2 agrees at 7 bases. The V gene's germline CDR1 is SGHVS and CDR2 FQNEAQ. This CDR3 is built from 16 residues. The V and J ends lost 1 base and 2 bases, in that order; junction bases with no gene match: 6. CDR3 sequence (DNA): TGTGCCAGCAGCTTAGGGGCTAGCGGCTTCACAGATACGCAGTATTTT. Amino acid sequence: CASSLGASGFTDTQYF. The full variable domain, with the rest looked up from reference TRBV7-8 and TRBJ2-3, is GAGVSQSPRYKVAKRGQDVALRCDPISGHVSLFWYQQALGQGPEFLTYFQNEAQLDKSGLPSDRFFAERPEGSVSTLKIQRTQQEDSAVYLCASSLGASGFTDTQYFGPGTRLTVL.

This clonotype showed up just a few times. The chain has TRBV5-6 and TRBJ2-7; D unresolved. This CDR3 comprises 16 residues. The V gene's germline CDR1 is SGHDT and CDR2 YYEEEE. V lost 0 bases and J 0 bases, leaving 13 bases between the germline ends. In DNA form, the CDR3 reads TGTGCCAGCAGCTTGGCCTCCATTGGGAACTCCTACGAGCAGTACTTC. Residues: CASSLASIGNSYEQYF.

This clonotype appeared many times. This chain connects TRBV28 to TRBJ1-3; D ambiguous. CDR1 is MDHEN and CDR2 is SYDVKM in the germline V gene. V dropped 3 bases and J dropped 4 bases, with 16 bases sitting between them. This CDR3 is 16 amino acids long. Written as DNA, the CDR3 is TGTGCCAGCAGTTTCCACTTTGAGGTGTTAGGAAACACCATATATTTT. As protein: CASSFHFEVLGNTIYF.

CDR3 sequence: CASSYAGHRPTQYF. CDR3 DNA: TGTGCCAGCAGTTACGCTGGACACCGACCGACCCAGTACTTC. The chain carries TRBV6-5 and TRBJ2-5; D is possibly TRBD1 (5 bases). The V and J ends lost 2 bases and 7 bases respectively, with 14 bases between them. The germline V gene encodes CDR1 MNHEY and CDR2 SVGAGI. This CDR3 spans 14 amino acids.

This chain links TRBV4-1 with TRBJ2-1; the match to TRBD2 covers 7 bases. Germline V gene lookup returns CDR1 MGHRA and CDR2 YSYEKL. J lost 7 bases, V lost 3 bases, and 9 bases had no gene match. The CDR3 runs to 15 residues. CDR3 sequence reads: CASSQRTSPPNEQFF. The CDR3 DNA is TGCGCCAGCAGCCAGCGGACTAGTCCCCCAAATGAGCAGTTCTTC.

The genes are TRBV9 and TRBJ2-3; 11 nucleotides align to TRBD1. CDR1 and CDR2 (germline): SGDLS, YYNGEE. V lost 0 bases, J lost 3 bases, and 3 bases stayed unmatched. This CDR3 comprises 16 residues. CDR3: CASSVGGTGGTDTQYF. CDR3 bases: TGTGCCAGCAGCGTAGGGGGGACAGGGGGAACAGATACGCAGTATTTT.

This clonotype was picked up many times. This chain connects TRBV6-1 to TRBJ2-3; a possible D gene is TRBD2 (7 bases). Germline CDR1 is MNHNS and CDR2 is SASEGT. The CDR3 consists of 14 residues. The V end lost 7 bases, the J end lost 2 bases, and 13 bases lay between the germline ends. The CDR3 is CASMGGGDTDTQYF. CDR3 sequence (DNA): TGTGCCAGCATGGGGGGGGGCGACACAGATACGCAGTATTTT.

The sample holds many counts of this clonotype. The CDR3 nucleotides read TGTGCCAGCACCGACGCTAGCGGGAGAAACGTGGTC. This codes for CASTDASGRNVV. V and J are TRBV6-2 or TRBV6-3 and TRBJ2-7; the match to TRBD2 covers 10 bases. CDR1 is MNHEY, CDR2 SVGEGT, per germline. This CDR3 is 12 amino acids long.